A single sample gave rise to the 24 T cell receptor beta chains below, sequenced in a study of T cell repertoires in cytomegalovirus infection. No cognate antigen is known for these TCRs. Via MiXCR, TCRdb re-called the reads, giving one row per CDR3 protein. The sample records about 130,000 distinct CDR3 sequences, roughly a quarter being singletons. The sample was PBMCs, sequenced either directly or after in vitro stimulation (not recorded which). These receptors all come from a human donor in good health (CMV status not recorded). Some clones in this sample may be carry-over from other donors' samples.

The V gene is TRBV6-5, the J gene TRBJ2-1, with TRBD1 matching 12 bases. CDR1 and CDR2 from the germline V gene are MNHEY and SVGAGI. CDR3 length equals 15 residues. The V gene end was trimmed by 5 bases and the J gene end by 5 bases; junction bases not matched to a gene: 4. This CDR3 reads CASSRDRGPHNEQFF. CDR3 DNA: TGTGCCAGCAGTCGGGACAGGGGGCCTCACAATGAGCAGTTCTTC.

This clonotype was seen only a few times. V gene TRBV6-5 combines with J gene TRBJ2-7; 9 positions agree with TRBD1. Germline values: CDR1 MNHEY, CDR2 SVGAGI. The CDR3 runs 14 residues. V lost 2 bases, J lost 7 bases, and 6 bases stayed unmatched. CDR3 protein: CASSYRTGAVEQYF. CDR3 sequence (DNA): TGTGCCAGCAGTTACCGGACAGGGGCGGTGGAGCAGTACTTC.

The chain uses TRBV7-9 and TRBJ2-3; 9 bases align to TRBD2. There are 19 residues in the CDR3. V shed 5 bases, J shed 0 bases, and the junction held 15 bases outside the gene matches. Germline values: CDR1 SEHNR, CDR2 FQNEAQ (reference sequence). CDR3: CASSPAWGLAGASTDTQYF. CDR3 DNA sequence: TGTGCCAGCAGCCCCGCGTGGGGTTTAGCGGGAGCAAGCACAGATACGCAGTATTTT.

The chain uses TRBV3-1 and TRBJ2-5, with 7 positions matching TRBD2. CDR1 is LGHDT, CDR2 YNNKEL, per germline (reference sequence). After removal of 3 bases from V and 4 bases from J, the junction contained 5 bases not matched to a gene. This CDR3 is 14 amino acids long. The CDR3 coding sequence is TGTGCCAGCAGCCACTTGGCGGGAGCAGAGACCCAGTACTTC. Translation: CASSHLAGAETQYF.

The V and J genes are TRBV12-3 or TRBV12-4 and TRBJ2-3; no clear D gene. The CDR3 has 13 residues. V was cut by 3 bases and J by 6 bases, with 10 bases left in between. The CDR3 here is CASSFGQTDTQYF. The CDR3 DNA is TGTGCCAGCAGTTTCGGTCAGACCGATACGCAGTATTTT.

This clonotype was counted only a few times. The V gene is TRBV28, the J gene TRBJ2-4, with no clear D. This CDR3 has 14 residues. The ends were cut back, 3 bases at V and 8 bases at J, with 14 bases in the middle. Germline V lookup: CDR1 MDHEN, CDR2 SYDVKM. The DNA of the CDR3 is TGTGCCAGCAGTTTGTCCCCAGGTTGGGACATTCAGTACTTC. It translates to CASSLSPGWDIQYF.

This chain joins TRBV19 and TRBJ2-1, with D perhaps TRBD2 (6 bases). Germline V CDR1 and CDR2: LNHDA, SQIVND (reference sequence). The V end was cut by 7 bases, the J end by 9 bases, with 19 bases between. The CDR3 totals 14 residues. CDR3 DNA sequence: TGTGCCAGTAAGGAGGGGCTTGACTGGGGTGAGCAGTTCTTC. Translation gives CASKEGLDWGEQFF.

This chain uses TRBV11-1 with TRBJ2-3; D perhaps matches TRBD2 (5 bases). The germline V gene has CDR1 SGHAT and CDR2 FQDESV (reference sequence). The CDR3 runs to 16 residues. V was clipped by 5 bases and J by 1 base, with 16 bases between them. CDR3 sequence reads: CASSGGGNRRTDTQYF. In nucleotides, the CDR3 is TGTGCCAGCAGCGGCGGAGGAAACCGACGCACAGATACGCAGTATTTT. Filled out from reference TRBV11-1 and TRBJ2-3, the complete variable domain reads EAEVAQSPRYKITEKSQAVAFWCDPISGHATLYWYRQILGQGPELLVQFQDESVVDDSQLPKDRFSAERLKGVDSTLKIQPAELGDSAMYLCASSGGGNRRTDTQYFGPGTRLTVL.

This chain links TRBV6-5 with TRBJ2-1; 10 bases are a match to TRBD2. V was pared by 10 bases and J by 0 bases, with 9 bases of the junction left unmatched. There are 16 residues in the CDR3. Germline V gene sequence: CDR1 MNHEY, CDR2 SVGAGI. The DNA for the CDR3 is TGTGCCACAAGGGTAGCGGGAGGTCCCTCCTACAATGAGCAGTTCTTC. Protein sequence: CATRVAGGPSYNEQFF.

The V and J genes are TRBV30 and TRBJ2-7, with a possible D match to TRBD1 (5 bases). Germline values: CDR1 GTSNPN, CDR2 SVGIG (reference sequence). The V end lost 2 bases, the J end lost 3 bases, and 17 bases lay between the germline ends. This CDR3 is 15 amino acids long. The chain's CDR3 is CAWSPVGATYYEQYF. CDR3 DNA: TGTGCCTGGAGTCCAGTTGGGGCCACTTACTACGAGCAGTACTTC.

The table lists this clonotype with a few counts. The rearrangement joins TRBV6-5 to TRBJ1-2; possibly TRBD1 for D (6 bases). Trimming cost V 0 bases and J 8 bases, with 16 bases left between them. The CDR3 is 15 amino acids. In germline, CDR1 is MNHEY, CDR2 SVGAGI. CDR3 residues: CASSYSAGDHAGYTF. The CDR3 DNA sequence: TGTGCCAGCAGTTACTCGGCAGGGGATCACGCGGGCTACACCTTC.

The sample holds many counts of this clonotype. The chain is built from TRBV7-9 and TRBJ2-2; 11 nucleotides line up with TRBD1. This CDR3 is 16 amino acids long. J gave up 4 bases and V 4 bases, and 5 bases lay outside the gene matches. The germline V gene encodes CDR1 SEHNR and CDR2 FQNEAQ (reference sequence). The CDR3 reads CASSSRGTGGTGELFF. The DNA for the CDR3 is TGTGCCAGCAGCTCCCGCGGGACAGGGGGCACCGGGGAGCTGTTTTTT.

The rearrangement uses TRBV11-1 and TRBJ1-2; D gene unclear. This CDR3 has 16 amino acids. From germline, CDR1 is SGHAT and CDR2 FQDESV (reference sequence). V was clipped by 5 bases and J by 4 bases, with 20 bases between them. The CDR3 DNA sequence: TGTGCCAGCAGCCCCCCCCCCCCCGGACGGTTCTATGGCTACACCTTC. This encodes CASSPPPPGRFYGYTF.

This chain uses TRBV4-1 with TRBJ2-7; weak D call: TRBD2 (6 bases). V was shortened by 3 bases and J by 5 bases, with 23 bases between the two germline ends. The germline CDR1 and CDR2 sequences are MGHRA and YSYEKL. There are 17 residues in the CDR3. CDR3 amino acids: CASSQVPFGSTSNEQYF. Written as DNA, the CDR3 is TGCGCCAGCAGCCAGGTCCCCTTCGGGAGCACGAGCAACGAGCAGTACTTC.

This clonotype was seen many times. The chain carries TRBV7-9 and TRBJ1-1; 8 nucleotides line up with TRBD1. The germline V gene has CDR1 SEHNR and CDR2 FQNEAQ (reference sequence). Germline trimming cut 5 bases from V and 0 bases from J; bases unmatched to any gene: 5. The CDR3 is 15 amino acids. CDR3 residues: CASSPRQGMNTEAFF. In DNA, the CDR3 is TGTGCCAGCAGCCCTCGACAGGGGATGAACACTGAAGCTTTCTTT.

The chain links TRBV29-1 to TRBJ2-1; 8 bases agree with TRBD2. This CDR3 has 13 amino acids. CDR1 is SQVTM and CDR2 is ANQGSEA in the germline V gene. V was clipped by 7 bases and J by 2 bases; unmatched bases: 4. CDR3 nucleotide sequence: TGCAGCGCCCGCGGGAGGACCTACAATGAGCAGTTCTTC. It specifies CSARGRTYNEQFF.

At least ten counts were recorded for this clonotype. The rearrangement links TRBV10-3 to TRBJ2-7; TRBD2 matches 9 bases. V lost 6 bases, J lost 2 bases, and 8 bases stayed unmatched. The CDR3 runs to 15 residues. CDR1 and CDR2 (germline): ENHRY, SYGVKD. The CDR3 sequence is CAISSGAGGTYEQYV. The CDR3 DNA reads TGTGCCATCAGCTCCGGGGCGGGAGGGACCTACGAGCAGTACGTC.

A remark on this clonotype: An end of the junction differs from the germline gene, which may be a read error. The genes are TRBV19 and TRBJ2-1, with 10 bases identical to TRBD2. This CDR3 comprises 15 residues. Germline values: CDR1 LNHDA, CDR2 SQIVND (reference sequence). The CDR3 is CASSTGLAVYIEQFF. The DNA for the CDR3 is TGTGCCAGTAGTACCGGACTAGCGGTCTACATTGAGCAGTTCTTC.

The CDR3 loop is CASSGVTGGSYEQYF. CDR3 bases: TGTGCCAGCAGTGGAGTCACAGGGGGCTCCTACGAGCAGTACTTC. The chain is built from TRBV6-6 and TRBJ2-7; 8 nucleotides agree with TRBD1. This CDR3 is 15 amino acids long. The V gene's germline CDR1 is MNHNY and CDR2 SVGAGI (reference sequence). The ends lost 5 bases at V and 0 bases at J; junction bases unmatched: 6.

The V gene is TRBV5-1, the J gene TRBJ2-7; weak D call: TRBD1 (6 bases). The CDR3 spans 14 residues. Trimming removed 4 bases at V and 2 bases at J, with 13 bases between. Germline V gives CDR1 SGHRS, CDR2 YFSETQ. The CDR3 loop reads CASSLATGAYEQYV. In nucleotides, the CDR3 is TGCGCCAGCAGCCTGGCGACAGGCGCCTACGAGCAGTACGTC.

The chain employs TRBV20-1 and TRBJ1-5; D is undetermined. CDR1 is DFQATT, CDR2 SNEGSKA, per germline (reference sequence). The V end lost 3 bases, the J end lost 5 bases, and 8 bases lay between the germline ends. This CDR3 has 12 amino acids. CDR3 protein: CSASDGDQPQHF. In DNA form, the CDR3 reads TGCAGTGCTAGCGACGGAGATCAGCCCCAGCATTTT.

This clonotype was observed a handful of times. J is TRBJ2-1 and V is TRBV19; 11 bases are a match to TRBD1. With V trimmed by 8 bases and J by 6 bases, 6 bases remained unmatched. This CDR3 spans 14 amino acids. Germline CDR1 is LNHDA and CDR2 is SQIVND (reference sequence). DNA of the CDR3: TGTGCCAGTGAGTCCGGGACAGGGGGCAATGAGCAGTTCTTC. Encoded protein: CASESGTGGNEQFF.

In this sample, this clonotype turned up a few times. The chain is built from TRBV11-3 and TRBJ1-1; 7 nucleotides agree with TRBD1. The CDR3 loop spans 16 amino acids. Germline V gives CDR1 SGHNT, CDR2 YENEEA. The junction had 10 bases not matched to a gene; V was cut back by 5 bases and J by 1 base. CDR3 amino acids: CASSPRGQSRNTEAFF. DNA for the CDR3: TGTGCCAGCAGCCCTAGGGGACAGTCCCGGAACACTGAAGCTTTCTTT.

This chain uses TRBV7-9 with TRBJ2-2; 7 nucleotides line up with TRBD2. This CDR3 region has 16 residues. Per germline, CDR1 SEHNR and CDR2 FQNEAQ (reference sequence). J gave up 5 bases and V 8 bases, and 14 bases lay outside the gene matches. The CDR3 protein is CASHAARLAETGELFF. As DNA, the CDR3 is TGTGCCAGCCACGCCGCCCGGCTAGCGGAGACCGGGGAGCTGTTTTTT.